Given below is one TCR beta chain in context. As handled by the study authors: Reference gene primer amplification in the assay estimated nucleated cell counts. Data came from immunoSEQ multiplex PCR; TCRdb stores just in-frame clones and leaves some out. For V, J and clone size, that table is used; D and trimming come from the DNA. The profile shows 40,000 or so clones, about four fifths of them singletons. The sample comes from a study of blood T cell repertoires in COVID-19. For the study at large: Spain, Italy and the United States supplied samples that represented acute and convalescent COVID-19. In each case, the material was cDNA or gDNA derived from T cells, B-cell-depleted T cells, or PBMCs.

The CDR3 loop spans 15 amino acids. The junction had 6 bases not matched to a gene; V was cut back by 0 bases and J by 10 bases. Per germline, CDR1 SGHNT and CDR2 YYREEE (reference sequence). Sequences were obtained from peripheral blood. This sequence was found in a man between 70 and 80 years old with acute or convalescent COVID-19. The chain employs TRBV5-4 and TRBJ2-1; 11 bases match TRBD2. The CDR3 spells CASSLGGLAEGEQFF. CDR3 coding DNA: TGTGCCAGCAGCTTGGGGGGACTAGCGGAGGGAGAGCAGTTCTTC.